A single sample is the source of the 8 T cell receptor beta chains below, sequenced in a study of radiotherapy plus CTLA-4 blockade in lung cancer. Clones were read by immunoSEQ multiplex PCR, and TCRdb kept only the in-frame ones, dropping some. The data contain about 45,000 clones, around 63% of them singletons. Here the sequenced sample was peripheral blood, taken from a patient treated with radiotherapy plus ipilimumab. These receptors were collected from a human donor with non-small cell lung cancer who had a partial response to radiotherapy plus ipilimumab.

There are many counts of this clone. This chain connects TRBV6-1 to TRBJ1-5; TRBD1 matches at 10 bases. CDR3 length: 14 amino acids. Germline CDR1 is MNHNS and CDR2 is SASEGT. After removal of 4 bases from V and 4 bases from J, the junction contained 1 base not matched to a gene. The CDR3, as DNA: TGTGCCAGCAGTGGGACAGGGGGTAATCAGCCCCAGCATTTT. Translating it yields CASSGTGGNQPQHF.

This chain joins TRBV19 and TRBJ2-5; maybe TRBD2 (6 bases). Between the trimmed V and J ends, which lost 3 bases and 5 bases, there was a span of 10 bases. The CDR3 length is 13 residues. Germline lookup yields CDR1 LNHDA and CDR2 SQIVND (reference sequence). The DNA for the CDR3 is TGTGCCAGTAGTATGACTGGGAGGGAGACCCAGTACTTC. Translated, it gives CASSMTGRETQYF.

The chain joins TRBV14 to TRBJ2-5; 9 nucleotides match TRBD2. The DNA end lines up better with TRBJ2-7; the J call may be wrong. The CDR3 runs to 14 residues. From germline, CDR1 is SGHDN and CDR2 FVKESK. Here the CDR3 DNA reads TGTGCCAGCAGCCCTAGCGGGATTGGTGGCGAGCAGTACTTC. This gives the protein CASSPSGIGGEQYF.

CDR3 coding DNA: TGTGCCAGCAGTACAACAGGGCTCTATGGCTACACCTTC. Residues: CASSTTGLYGYTF. The chain is built from TRBV6-5 and TRBJ1-2; tentative D call: TRBD1 (6 bases). Germline V gives CDR1 MNHEY, CDR2 SVGAGI. The V gene lost 5 bases and the J gene lost 4 bases, with 11 bases spanning the gap. This CDR3 spans 13 amino acids.

To note about this clone: This same CDR3 is encoded by further DNA sequences in the sample. J is TRBJ1-5 and V is TRBV6-6; 7 bases align to TRBD1. V trimming: 6 bases; J trimming: 4 bases; junction bases outside the gene matches: 3. Germline-derived CDR1 and CDR2 are MNHNY and SVGAGI (reference sequence). The CDR3 is 13 amino acids. The chain's CDR3 is CASSPGGNQPQHF. Written as DNA, the CDR3 is TGTGCCAGCAGCCCAGGGGGAAATCAGCCCCAGCATTTT.

V gene TRBV6-5 combines with J gene TRBJ2-1, with a weak D call TRBD2 (7 bases). Per germline, CDR1 MNHEY and CDR2 SVGAGI. The CDR3 is 15 residues long. Trimming took 7 bases from V and 7 from J, leaving 20 bases between them. The CDR3 sequence: CASKPAGARGNEQFF. The CDR3 DNA follows: TGTGCCAGCAAACCTGCGGGGGCTCGGGGGAATGAGCAGTTCTTC.

The CDR3 DNA follows: TGCGCCAGCAGCGAGGACAGGGTCCCGGCTTTCTTT. Its translation: CASSEDRVPAFF. V usage is TRBV5-1 and J usage is TRBJ1-1, with 8 bases identical to TRBD1. The ends lost 4 bases at V and 11 bases at J; junction bases unmatched: 7. The CDR3 is 12 residues long. Germline CDR1 reads SGHRS; CDR2 reads YFSETQ.

V is TRBV2 and J is TRBJ2-1; TRBD2 aligns across 7 bases. From germline, CDR1 is SNHLY and CDR2 FYNNEI. This CDR3 region has 18 residues. The trim removed 2 bases at V and 9 bases at J, leaving 19 bases unmatched. CDR3 residues: CASSEKGLFIMENAEQFF. The CDR3 nucleotides read TGTGCCAGCAGTGAAAAGGGACTATTTATTATGGAAAATGCTGAGCAGTTCTTC.